A selection of T cell receptor beta chains follows, all from one sample in a study of cytomegalovirus exposure and HLA in healthy donors. Clones were read by immunoSEQ multiplex PCR, and TCRdb kept only the in-frame ones, dropping some. The repertoire holds around 170,000 clones, with 70% to 85% as singletons. The sample comprised PBMCs. The source is a middle-aged woman in good health and CMV-seronegative. The CDR3 runs from the conserved cysteine through the conserved F or W. A D gene is named only where the DNA matches it firmly. Some rows mark clone size as missing; the rest say once, few, many or name a class of expanded clone.

TRBV7-3	.	TRBJ1-2	.	TGTGCCAGCAGCTTATCCCCAAGTAGCGGCTATGGCTACACCTTC	CASSLSPSSGYGYTF
TRBV5-1	.	TRBJ1-2	.	TGCGCCAGCAGCGCCGACAGGTTCTATGGCTACACCTTC	CASSADRFYGYTF
TRBV5-1	TRBD1	TRBJ2-7	.	TGCGCCAGCAGCTCCTCCAAGACAGGGAGCGAGCAGTACTTC	CASSSSKTGSEQYF
TRBV5-1	TRBD2	TRBJ2-5	.	TGCGCCAGCAGCTACCCGGGACTAGCGGGTGGGCGAGAGACCCAGTACTTC	CASSYPGLAGGRETQYF
TRBV9	.	TRBJ2-3	.	TGTGCCAGCAGCGTAGGTGTAGACACTAGCACAGATACGCAGTATTTT	CASSVGVDTSTDTQYF
TRBV6-1	TRBD1	TRBJ2-5	.	TGTGCCAGCAGATTGACAGGGTCCCCAGAGACCCAGTACTTC	CASRLTGSPETQYF
TRBV27	.	TRBJ1-2	.	TGTGCCAGCAGTTTACAGGGAAGCTATGGCTACACCTTC	CASSLQGSYGYTF
TRBV29-1	.	TRBJ1-1	few	TGCAGCGGTGAAGCAGGGACTGAAGCTTTCTTT	CSGEAGTEAFF
TRBV4-2	TRBD1	TRBJ1-2	.	TGTGCCAGCAGCCAAGAAAGCACAGGGGGGAACTATGGCTACACCTTC	CASSQESTGGNYGYTF
TRBV6-1	TRBD1	TRBJ2-3	once	TGTGCCAGCATGCTTGACAGGGGCACAGATACGCAGTATTTT	CASMLDRGTDTQYF
TRBV6-5	.	TRBJ1-6	.	TGTGCCAGCAGTTCTTACAGGGAGTCACCCCTCCACTTT	CASSSYRESPLHF
TRBV5-5	.	TRBJ1-5	few	TGTGCCAGCAGCTTGGGGTTGGCTGCTCATCAGCCCCAGCATTTT	CASSLGLAAHQPQHF
TRBV15	.	TRBJ1-3	.	TGTGCCACCAGCAGAGGACAGAACTCTGGAAACACCATATATTTT	CATSRGQNSGNTIYF
TRBV18	.	TRBJ1-2	.	TGTGCCAGCTCACCAGGAGAGGAGCTCTATGGCTACACCTTC	CASSPGEELYGYTF
TRBV5-8	.	TRBJ2-1	once	TGTGCCAGCAGCTTGGCCGTCGGGGAGCAGTTCTTC	CASSLAVGEQFF
TRBV28	.	TRBJ2-3	.	TGTGCCAGCAGTTTAGCTCTGGGAACCCGGACTAGCACAGATACGCAGTATTTT	CASSLALGTRTSTDTQYF
TRBV10-2	TRBD2	TRBJ2-3	.	TGCGCCAGCAGTGCGGGACTAGCGGGAGGGGAGACTAGCACAGATACGCAGTATTTT	CASSAGLAGGETSTDTQYF
TRBV15	TRBD1	TRBJ2-3	many	TGTGCCACCAGCGGACCCCGGGACAGGGCCTCTAGCACAGATACGCAGTATTTT	CATSGPRDRASSTDTQYF
TRBV5-1	.	TRBJ1-4	.	TGCGCCAGCAGCTTTGAGGGACTCGCAACTAATGAAAAACTGTTTTTT	CASSFEGLATNEKLFF
TRBV4-2	.	TRBJ1-4	.	TGTGCCAGCAGCCAACAGGAAAAACTGTTTTTT	CASSQQEKLFF
TRBV10-3	.	TRBJ1-5	.	TGTGCCATCAGCGCCGGGGAGCGAGGTCAGCCCCAGCATTTT	CAISAGERGQPQHF
TRBV13	TRBD1	TRBJ2-2	.	TGTGCCAGCAGCGAGGGGACAGTTAACACCGGGGAGCTGTTTTTT	CASSEGTVNTGELFF
TRBV5-1	TRBD2	TRBJ2-3	.	TGCGCCAGCAGCTTTCCGGGACTAGCGGGGGGGCCCCCAGATACGCAGTATTTT	CASSFPGLAGGPPDTQYF
TRBV19	.	TRBJ1-3	.	TGTGCCAGTAGGTGGGCCGCAAGCTCTGGAAACACCATATATTTT	CASRWAASSGNTIYF
TRBV6-5	TRBD1	TRBJ1-5	few	TGTGCCAGCAGCCGGGGACAGGGAAAACAGCCCCAGCATTTT	CASSRGQGKQPQHF
TRBV4-1	TRBD1	TRBJ2-5	.	TGCGCCAGCAGCCACCCTCCTGACAGGGGGCGCGGGACCCAGTACTTC	CASSHPPDRGRGTQYF
TRBV7-2	.	TRBJ2-7	.	TGTGCCAGCGATGCGGAGAGCTCCTACGAGCAGTACTTC	CASDAESSYEQYF
TRBV7-2	.	TRBJ1-3	.	TGTGCCAGCAGCTTAGCCAGGGGATCTGGAAACACCATATATTTT	CASSLARGSGNTIYF
TRBV11-3	.	TRBJ1-1	.	TGTGCCAGCAGCCTGACAGTCAACACTGAAGCTTTCTTT	CASSLTVNTEAFF